Reported below is one TCR beta chain. Its antigen is still unknown. The data were taken from a study of T-cell memory formation after mild COVID-19. The CDR3 totals 13 residues. Trimming at V came to 8 bases and at J to 10 bases, leaving 10 bases not matched to a gene. Researchers used 5'RACE with constant-segment primers to make TCR alpha and TCR beta cDNA libraries that carry sample barcodes and UMIs. Via MiXCR, TCRdb re-called the 5' RACE reads, giving one row per CDR3 protein. Of roughly 220,000 distinct CDR3 sequences listed, 7.5% to 10% are singletons. Study-wide results and limits: Prior to infection, memory already included some responding clones, suggesting cross-reactive memory joined. Contracting CD4+ clones were located mainly in CM and EM, and CD8+ clones in EMRA.

The sample taken for sequencing was PBMCs or a T cell subset sorted from them (not recorded which). This sequence joins TRBV12-3 or TRBV12-4 and TRBJ2-1, with 8 bases fitting TRBD2. This TCR was recovered from a man between 18 and 35 years old who had mild COVID-19 (a few samples of this study predate the infection). Cell type and time point are not known. CDR3 residues: CASSLGGAREQFF. The CDR3 nucleotides read TGTGCCAGCTCCCTCGGGGGGGCGCGGGAGCAGTTCTTC.